The entry that follows covers one T cell receptor (beta chain) sequence. Its antigen remains unidentified. The sample comes from a study of cytomegalovirus exposure and HLA in healthy donors. CDR1 and CDR2 from the germline V gene are MGHRA and YSYEKL. Trimming took off 6 bases at V and 7 bases at J, with 13 bases between the two ends. CDR3 size: 13 residues. Measured with immunoSEQ multiplex PCR; TCRdb has only the in-frame clones, and not every one. The data contain 100,000 to 150,000 clones, around nine tenths of them singletons. Study-level results: Listed as cytomegalovirus-associated were 150 to 200 TCR beta chains.

The chain has TRBV4-1 and TRBJ2-1; the D gene is possibly TRBD2 (7 bases). The receptor comes from a man in his late teens or twenties in good health and CMV-seropositive. Sequenced material: PBMCs. The CDR3 DNA follows: TGCGCCAGCAGAGATGGGGGGGCTAATGAGCAGTTCTTC. It specifies CASRDGGANEQFF.